Listed below are T cell receptor beta chains from one sample, sequenced in a study of T-cell memory formation after mild COVID-19. TCRdb ran MiXCR on the 5' RACE reads and lists one entry per CDR3 protein. The sample records about 200,000 distinct CDR3 sequences, around 8.8% being singletons. Sequencing used PBMCs or a T cell subset sorted from them (not recorded which). These receptors were collected from a young man who had mild COVID-19 (a few samples of this study predate the infection). Cell type and time point are not known. Both conserved end residues are part of each CDR3. Fields, in order: V gene, D gene, J gene, clone size, CDR3 DNA, CDR3 protein. The D gene is left open where the match is weak. Expanded clones get a size class; other rows say once, few or many, or leave the size out.

TRBV15,TRBD1,TRBJ1-5,few,TGTGCCACCAGCAGAGGCACAGGGGGCGAAGCTATCAATCAGCCCCAGCATTTT,CATSRGTGGEAINQPQHF
TRBV11-2,NA,TRBJ2-1,few,TGTGCCAGCAGACTGACACTAGGCTCCTACAATGAGCAGTTCTTC,CASRLTLGSYNEQFF
TRBV29-1,NA,TRBJ2-1,NA,TGCAGCGTAGATCAGGGTGGGGGAAACAATGAGCAGTTCTTC,CSVDQGGGNNEQFF
TRBV7-9,TRBD1,TRBJ2-2,few,TGTGCCAGCAGCCCGGGACAGTGGTACGGGGAGCTGTTTTTT,CASSPGQWYGELFF
TRBV10-2,NA,TRBJ2-6,few,TGCGCCAGCACTGAACACTCTGGGGCCAACGTCCTGACTTTC,CASTEHSGANVLTF
TRBV5-1,TRBD1,TRBJ1-1,few,TGCGCCAGCAGCTTGGGGGACAGGGTAACTGAAGCTTTCTTT,CASSLGDRVTEAFF
TRBV25-1,TRBD1,TRBJ2-1,many,TGTGCCAGCAGTACAGGGGTCCTCCATAATGAGCAGTTCTTC,CASSTGVLHNEQFF
TRBV10-1,NA,TRBJ2-4,few,TGCGCCAGCAGTGAGCAAAAACCCGGGGGCTTGGACATTCAGTACTTC,CASSEQKPGGLDIQYF
TRBV5-1,NA,TRBJ2-6,many,TGCGCCAGCAGCTTGGAAGGGACTGCTGGGGCCAACGTCCTGACTTTC,CASSLEGTAGANVLTF
TRBV7-3,TRBD2,TRBJ2-3,NA,TGTGCCAGCAGCTTAACACCTACTAGCGACCCAGATACGCAGTATTTT,CASSLTPTSDPDTQYF
TRBV19,NA,TRBJ2-1,NA,TGTGCCAGTAGTTCCCGAATCGCTAACAATGAGCAGTTCTTC,CASSSRIANNEQFF
TRBV18,TRBD1,TRBJ1-6,NA,TGTGCCAGCTCACCATCTTCCACAGGGGTTGAATCACCCCTCCACTTT,CASSPSSTGVESPLHF
TRBV14,TRBD2,TRBJ2-5,NA,TGTGCCAGCAGCAATAGCGGGGGCCGGGAGACCCAGTACTTC,CASSNSGGRETQYF
TRBV6-1,TRBD1,TRBJ2-1,few,TGTGCCAGCAGTGGGAAACCGGGACAGGGGTCGGTGGAGCAGTTCTTC,CASSGKPGQGSVEQFF
TRBV6-5,TRBD1,TRBJ2-1,NA,TGTGCCAGCAGTAGAAGACAGGGGGTGGGGTTGAGGAATGAGCAGTTCTTC,CASSRRQGVGLRNEQFF
TRBV28,NA,TRBJ1-5,many,TGTGCCAGCAGTTTCATCGGGGCAGGGGTCCAGCCCCAGCATTTT,CASSFIGAGVQPQHF
TRBV7-9,NA,TRBJ1-1,once,TGTGCCAGCAGCGCTGTCGGGGAGGGAGCTTTCTTT,CASSAVGEGAFF
TRBV4-1,TRBD1,TRBJ1-5,NA,TGCGCCAGCAGCCAAGGCCCGACAGGGGAACAGCCCCAGCATTTT,CASSQGPTGEQPQHF
TRBV12-3/TRBV12-4,TRBD1,TRBJ1-2,few,TGTGCCAGCAGTTTAGGTGCAGGGGGATCAGGGCCTTATGGCTACACCTTC,CASSLGAGGSGPYGYTF
TRBV12-3/TRBV12-4,TRBD2,TRBJ2-7,many,TGTGCCAGCAGCTCCCCGCGGACTAGCGGGGGGGGGGAGCAGTACTTC,CASSSPRTSGGGEQYF
TRBV3-1,NA,TRBJ1-6,many,TGTGCCAGCAGCCATTCAGACAGGATCAATTCACCCCTCCACTTT,CASSHSDRINSPLHF
TRBV5-1,TRBD1,TRBJ2-1,NA,TGCGCCAGTCTACAGGGGGATAGTCCCTACAATGAGCAGTTCTTC,CASLQGDSPYNEQFF
TRBV5-1,NA,TRBJ1-5,NA,TGCGCCAGCAGCTTGGTTCCGACCCTCCCTGATCAGCCCCAGCATTTT,CASSLVPTLPDQPQHF
TRBV5-1,NA,TRBJ2-3,few,TGCGCCAGCAGCTTCATTGGGGGTGGTGATACGCAGTATTTT,CASSFIGGGDTQYF
TRBV5-1,NA,TRBJ2-3,many,TGCGCCAGCAGGTATCGGGGGCTCACAGATACGCAGTATTTT,CASRYRGLTDTQYF
TRBV7-9,NA,TRBJ2-3,NA,TGTGCCAGCAGCACGCGGGACCCGGGGGATACGCAGTATTTT,CASSTRDPGDTQYF
TRBV29-1,NA,TRBJ2-7,NA,TGCAGCGTTTACAGCTACTACGAGCAGTACTTC,CSVYSYYEQYF